This TCR beta chain was identified in a study of Ad26.COV2.S vaccination and SARS-CoV-2 variants. Treatment reported: around 19 received Ad26.COV2.S at low or high dose, single or two shots; roughly five received placebo; per-sample allocation not given. Sample collection was performed on day 63 after the first vaccine or placebo injection. Deletions cut 3 bases from V and 2 bases from J, with 9 bases between. CDR3 length: 14 amino acids. The germline V gene encodes CDR1 LNHNV and CDR2 YYDKDF (reference sequence). The assay was immunoSEQ multiplex PCR, and TCRdb's table has in-frame clones only and misses some. The sample has hundreds of thousands of clones, more than 75% seen once.

The sequenced sample was peripheral blood, obtained in a trial of Ad26.COV2.S vaccine versus placebo. V is TRBV15 and J is TRBJ2-3, with D possibly being TRBD1 or TRBD2 (6 bases each). This clonotype originated in a person between 18 and 59 years old who received the Ad26.COV2.S COVID-19 vaccine or a placebo. The chain's CDR3 is CATSRGGPTDTQYF. In nucleotides, the CDR3 is TGTGCCACCAGCAGGGGGGGCCCCACAGATACGCAGTATTTT.